The 21 T cell receptor beta chains below come from one sample, sequenced in a study of T-cell memory formation after mild COVID-19. TCRdb independently ran MiXCR on the 5' RACE reads; one entry per CDR3 protein. The sample carries roughly 400,000 distinct CDR3 sequences, around a sixth recorded once. The specimen was PBMCs or a T cell subset sorted from them (not recorded which). Receptors originate from a man aged 18 to 30 who had mild COVID-19 (a few samples of this study predate the infection). Cell type and time point are not known.

Many counts were recorded for this clonotype. V gene TRBV20-1 combines with J gene TRBJ2-5, with TRBD2 as a possible D gene (5 bases). V was trimmed by 0 bases and J by 2 bases, leaving 13 bases between them. CDR1 is DFQATT, CDR2 SNEGSKA, per germline (reference sequence). The CDR3 covers 15 residues. CDR3 amino acids: CSAREPAVGQETQYF. The CDR3 DNA sequence: TGCAGTGCTAGAGAGCCAGCGGTGGGTCAAGAGACCCAGTACTTC.

This chain uses TRBV7-2 with TRBJ1-5, with a weak D call TRBD1 (5 bases). The CDR3 extends over 14 amino acids. Germline assignment: CDR1 SGHTA and CDR2 FQGNSA. V was clipped by 8 bases and J by 0 bases, with 11 bases between them. The DNA of the CDR3 is TGTGCCAGCTCCCCAGGGACTAGCAATCAGCCCCAGCATTTT. It encodes CASSPGTSNQPQHF.

This clonotype was detected only a few times. CDR3 DNA: TGTGCCAGCAGCCTAAGCCGGCATCAGCCCCAGCATTTT. This encodes CASSLSRHQPQHF. J is TRBJ1-5 and V is TRBV7-2; D is unclear. There are 13 residues in the CDR3. Trimming removed 5 bases at V and 5 bases at J, with 10 bases between. Germline V lookup: CDR1 SGHTA, CDR2 FQGNSA. The whole variable domain, remainder taken from reference TRBV7-2 and TRBJ1-5, is GAGVSQSPSNKVTEKGKDVELRCDPISGHTALYWYRQSLGQGLEFLIYFQGNSAPDKSGLPSDRFSAERTGGSVSTLTIQRTQQEDSAVYLCASSLSRHQPQHFGDGTRLSIL.

The rearrangement joins TRBV5-1 to TRBJ2-5, with D unclear. Between the trimmed V and J ends, which lost 4 bases and 4 bases, there was a span of 14 bases. The CDR3 extends over 14 amino acids. Germline lookup yields CDR1 SGHRS and CDR2 YFSETQ. The CDR3 spells CASSPEWAIETQYF. CDR3 DNA sequence: TGCGCCAGCAGCCCGGAATGGGCAATAGAGACCCAGTACTTC.

There are many counts of this clonotype. The chain couples TRBV5-1 to TRBJ1-5; 7 bases line up with TRBD1. The CDR3 has 14 amino acids. J was trimmed by 6 bases and V by 2 bases; bases with no gene match: 5. CDR1 SGHRS and CDR2 YFSETQ come from the germline V gene. The CDR3 region is CASSFGQGGQPQHF. DNA for the CDR3: TGCGCCAGCAGCTTCGGCCAGGGGGGTCAGCCCCAGCATTTT.

This chain joins TRBV7-3 and TRBJ2-2; D unclear. CDR3 length: 15 amino acids. Germline CDR1 SGHTA, CDR2 FQGTGA. The ends were cut back, 5 bases at V and 4 bases at J, with 14 bases in the middle. CDR3 region: CASSPMLGFTGELFF. In DNA form, the CDR3 reads TGTGCCAGCAGCCCGATGCTAGGGTTCACCGGGGAGCTGTTTTTT.

The chain is built from TRBV20-1 and TRBJ2-3, with 10 bases aligning to TRBD2. V trimming: 3 bases; J trimming: 5 bases; junction bases outside the gene matches: 8. Germline-derived CDR1 and CDR2 are DFQATT and SNEGSKA (reference sequence). This CDR3 region has 15 residues. DNA for the CDR3: TGCAGTGCTAGCCCTAGCGGGAGTGGTAGAGATACGCAGTATTTT. This codes for CSASPSGSGRDTQYF.

The sample holds a few counts of this clonotype. The rearrangement uses TRBV5-6 and TRBJ2-3, with a weak D call TRBD2 (11 bases). The length of the CDR3 is 22 residues. CDR1 is SGHDT, CDR2 YYEEEE, per germline. With 3 bases removed from V and 2 bases from J, the gap between germline ends came to 34 bases. The CDR3 loop is CASSSPRGQGTLLAGVTDTQYF. Here the CDR3 DNA reads TGTGCCAGCAGCTCCCCCAGGGGACAGGGGACCCTACTAGCGGGGGTCACAGATACGCAGTATTTT.

This clonotype occurred many times. The gene calls are TRBV5-6 and TRBJ2-2; D is ambiguous. Per germline, CDR1 SGHDT and CDR2 YYEEEE. CDR3 length: 13 amino acids. Trimming removed 2 bases at V and 6 bases at J, with 8 bases between. DNA of the CDR3: TGTGCCAGCAGCTTTTTCACCGCCGGGGAGCTGTTTTTT. This encodes CASSFFTAGELFF. The variable domain in full, with the rest retrieved from reference TRBV5-6 and TRBJ2-2, is DAGVTQSPTHLIKTRGQQVTLRCSPKSGHDTVSWYQQALGQGPQFIFQYYEEEERQRGNFPDRFSGHQFPNYSSELNVNALLLGDSALYLCASSFFTAGELFFGEGSRLTVL.

The chain recombines TRBV20-1 with TRBJ2-5; D is ambiguous. V was shortened by 6 bases and J by 2 bases, with 10 bases between the two germline ends. Looked up from germline, CDR1 is DFQATT and CDR2 is SNEGSKA (reference sequence). The CDR3 has 12 amino acids. The CDR3 sequence: CSATGQQETQYF. The CDR3 DNA is TGCAGTGCCACTGGGCAGCAAGAGACCCAGTACTTC.

There are a few counts of this clonotype. The rearrangement links TRBV19 to TRBJ1-1; 7 nucleotides line up with TRBD1. Germline V gene sequence: CDR1 LNHDA, CDR2 SQIVND (reference sequence). Unmatched junction bases numbered 7, after V lost 5 bases and J lost 4 bases. The CDR3 spans 14 residues. CDR3: CASSQGGFGTEAFF. DNA of the CDR3: TGTGCCAGTAGTCAGGGGGGGTTTGGCACTGAAGCTTTCTTT.

This clonotype appeared a few times. This chain links TRBV5-1 with TRBJ2-5; TRBD2 matches 9 bases. J lost 4 bases, V lost 4 bases, and 11 bases had no gene match. The germline V gene has CDR1 SGHRS and CDR2 YFSETQ. This CDR3 is 16 amino acids long. The CDR3 nucleotides are TGCGCCAGCAGCCCGAGTAGCGGGGGCCCCGGAGAGACCCAGTACTTC. Its translation is CASSPSSGGPGETQYF.

In its sample, this clonotype was seen a few times. The chain couples TRBV15 to TRBJ2-1; possibly TRBD1 for D (7 bases). The germline V and J ends were trimmed by 5 bases and 8 bases, with 19 bases remaining between them. The CDR3 loop spans 15 amino acids. Germline V gene lookup returns CDR1 LNHNV and CDR2 YYDKDF (reference sequence). CDR3 residues: CATSSRAGGNDEQFF. CDR3 in DNA: TGTGCCACCAGCTCCCGGGCAGGGGGGAACGATGAGCAGTTCTTC.

The sample holds a few counts of this clonotype. The chain recombines TRBV10-3 with TRBJ1-2, with 8 bases lining up with TRBD1. Germline lookup yields CDR1 ENHRY and CDR2 SYGVKD. J gave up 1 base and V 2 bases, and 6 bases lay outside the gene matches. CDR3 length equals 16 residues. The CDR3, as DNA: TGTGCCATCAGTGAGCTAGTACAGGGGGTTAACTATGGCTACACCTTC. The encoded protein is CAISELVQGVNYGYTF.

This clonotype came up a few times. The V and J genes are TRBV5-6 and TRBJ2-3; D perhaps matches TRBD1 (6 bases). Trimming shortened V by 3 bases and J by 1 base, and 12 bases separated the two germline ends. The germline gives CDR1 SGHDT, CDR2 YYEEEE. The CDR3 has 15 amino acids. The CDR3 sequence is CASSYGTQGTDTQYF. The DNA for the CDR3 is TGTGCCAGCAGCTACGGGACACAGGGCACAGATACGCAGTATTTT.

At least ten counts were recorded for this clonotype. The V call is TRBV3-1, the J call TRBJ1-1; D gene unclear. The CDR3 spans 13 residues. Trimming stripped 6 bases from V and 1 base from J, with 9 bases between. The germline CDR1 and CDR2 sequences are LGHDT and YNNKEL (reference sequence). CDR3 nucleotide sequence: TGTGCCAGCAGTCTCCTCCGGAACACTGAAGCTTTCTTT. Its translation is CASSLLRNTEAFF.

This clonotype was seen a few times. The chain joins TRBV3-1 to TRBJ2-2; D ambiguous. V was clipped by 4 bases and J by 5 bases, with 5 bases between them. The CDR3 loop spans 12 amino acids. Germline values: CDR1 LGHDT, CDR2 YNNKEL (reference sequence). The CDR3 DNA reads as TGTGCCAGCAGCCCACAGACCGGGGAGCTGTTTTTT. Translating it yields CASSPQTGELFF.

The V gene is TRBV20-1, the J gene TRBJ2-3; D might be TRBD2 (6 bases). CDR3 length: 15 residues. V lost 2 bases and J lost 1, with 13 bases in between. Germline-derived CDR1 and CDR2 are DFQATT and SNEGSKA (reference sequence). This CDR3 reads CSARSGALGTDTQYF. In DNA, the CDR3 is TGCAGTGCTAGATCGGGAGCTTTGGGCACAGATACGCAGTATTTT.

The rearrangement links TRBV4-3 to TRBJ2-5; 8 bases match TRBD2. CDR1 is LGHNA, CDR2 YSLEER, per germline. Trimming cost V 4 bases and J 4 bases; bases outside gene matches: 8. The CDR3 covers 15 residues. The CDR3 DNA sequence: TGCGCCAGCAGCCCTGGGACTAGTATTGGAGAGACCCAGTACTTC. Translation: CASSPGTSIGETQYF.

V usage is TRBV7-8 and J usage is TRBJ2-5; 10 bases are a match to TRBD2. V gave up 4 bases and J gave up 8 bases; unmatched junction bases: 7. This CDR3 has 14 residues. Germline V gene data show CDR1 as SGHVS and CDR2 as FQNEAQ. In nucleotides, the CDR3 is TGTGCCAGCAGCTCTAGCGGGGGCCTACACACCCAGTACTTC. Translating it yields CASSSSGGLHTQYF.

This clonotype was observed a handful of times. The chain links TRBV13 to TRBJ1-3; TRBD1 is a possible D gene (5 bases). The V end was cut by 5 bases, the J end by 1 base, with 12 bases between. This CDR3 has 15 residues. Germline CDR1 reads PRHDT; CDR2 reads FYEKMQ (reference sequence). Here the CDR3 DNA reads TGTGCCAGCAGCATCCAGGGTAGTTCTGGAAACACCATATATTTT. This codes for CASSIQGSSGNTIYF.